The clone carrying this T cell receptor (beta chain) showed up many times. The antigen is not known. Building of the TCR beta libraries involved iRepertoire HTBI primers and Arm-PCR of CDR3 regions. Each CDR3 protein gets one entry after TCRdb re-called the multiplex PCR reads with MiXCR. This sample has almost 450,000 distinct CDR3 sequences, with about 15% found just once. Time point denoted: newly diagnosed GD, antithyroid drugs for less than 3 months. The TCR library was made from RNA that had been extracted from PBMCs in TRIzol. This entry is derived from a study of regulatory T cells in long-lasting Graves disease. Findings of the study overall: Examination was confined to peripheral blood, excluding thyroid tissue.

V was shortened by 6 bases and J by 3 bases, with 12 bases between the two germline ends. Germline V gives CDR1 SNHLY, CDR2 FYNNEI. CDR3 length: 13 residues. The same data also went into a second study, on T cells in Graves' hyperthyroidism and ophthalmopathy. That work adds: Carried out on the TCR CDR3, a first-round RT-PCR used the HTBI primer set. Ophthalmopathy, which appeared later, was predicted by the model a median 6.5 months before onset.

The chain is built from TRBV2 and TRBJ2-7; tentatively, D is TRBD1 (6 bases). The clonotype comes from a woman in her twenties or thirties with Graves disease. The sequences come from peripheral blood mononuclear cells (PBMCs), collected at new diagnosis, from a patient treated with antithyroid drugs. The CDR3 is CASRRGQHYEQYF. In DNA form, the CDR3 reads TGTGCCAGCAGGAGAGGACAGCACTACGAGCAGTACTTC.